The 19 T cell receptor beta chains reported below all come from one sample, sequenced in a study of T-cell memory formation after mild COVID-19. TCRdb independently ran MiXCR on the 5' RACE reads; one entry per CDR3 protein. The sample includes 450,000 to 650,000 distinct CDR3 sequences, about a fifth seen only once; the top ten take 12%. The material sequenced was PBMCs or a T cell subset sorted from them (not recorded which). The receptors were gathered from an adult woman who had mild COVID-19 (a few samples of this study predate the infection). Cell type and time point are not known.

The chain employs TRBV16 and TRBJ1-2; no clear D gene. CDR3 size: 12 residues. The V end was cut by 2 bases, the J end by 4 bases, with 5 bases between. CDR1 and CDR2 from the germline V gene are KGHSY and FQNENV. The CDR3 here is CASSQNSYGYTF. CDR3 nucleotide sequence: TGTGCCAGCAGCCAAAACAGCTATGGCTACACCTTC.

This chain joins TRBV10-3 and TRBJ2-3; tentative D call: TRBD2 (5 bases). The CDR3 loop spans 16 amino acids. The germline CDR1 and CDR2 sequences are ENHRY and SYGVKD. With 4 bases removed from V and 2 bases from J, the gap between germline ends came to 16 bases. CDR3 protein: CAISAPRLDYTDTQYF. The CDR3, as DNA: TGTGCCATCAGTGCGCCCCGATTAGACTACACAGATACGCAGTATTTT.

The gene calls are TRBV4-3 and TRBJ1-1, with unresolved D. Germline loops: CDR1 LGHNA, CDR2 YSLEER. This CDR3 contains 14 residues. V lost 1 base, J lost 4 bases, and 10 bases lay in between. In nucleotides, the CDR3 is TGCGCCAGCAGCCAAGTGGCTTCAGCCACTGAAGCTTTCTTT. Residues: CASSQVASATEAFF.

The rearrangement links TRBV5-1 to TRBJ2-2; D not certain. V lost 4 bases, J lost 1 base, and 5 bases lay in between. The CDR3 sequence is 13 residues long. Germline CDR1 reads SGHRS; CDR2 reads YFSETQ. The CDR3 sequence: CASSPKNTGELFF. CDR3 nucleotide sequence: TGCGCCAGCAGCCCAAAGAACACCGGGGAGCTGTTTTTT.

The rearrangement uses TRBV7-3 and TRBJ1-6; 7 nucleotides match TRBD1. Germline V gives CDR1 SGHTA, CDR2 FQGTGA. The J segment lost 7 bases and the V segment lost 5 bases, leaving 2 bases of the junction unmatched. The CDR3 consists of 13 residues. Here the CDR3 reads CASSPQGNSPLHF. In DNA form, the CDR3 reads TGTGCCAGCAGCCCACAGGGGAATTCACCCCTCCACTTT.

The J gene is TRBJ1-2, the V gene TRBV7-2, with TRBD1 matching 9 bases. With V trimmed by 4 bases and J by 4 bases, 10 bases remained unmatched. CDR3 length: 16 residues. Germline CDR1 SGHTA, CDR2 FQGNSA. The CDR3: CASSSGGTGRSYGYTF. CDR3 sequence (DNA): TGTGCCAGCAGCTCCGGAGGGACAGGGCGTTCCTATGGCTACACCTTC.

CDR3 in amino acids: CASSQGTSGSGEQYF. CDR3 in DNA: TGCGCCAGCAGCCAGGGCACTAGCGGGAGCGGGGAGCAGTACTTC. The genes are TRBV4-3 and TRBJ2-7; 11 nucleotides agree with TRBD2. The trim removed 3 bases at V and 7 bases at J, leaving 8 bases unmatched. The length of the CDR3 is 15 residues. Germline CDR1 reads LGHNA; CDR2 reads YSLEER.

Here the CDR3 DNA reads TGTGCCAGCAGCCCCCCAATGGGCCCAGGCTACACCTTC. The encoded protein is CASSPPMGPGYTF. V is TRBV4-2 and J is TRBJ1-2; D is unresolved. CDR3 length equals 13 residues. V lost 4 bases, J lost 8 bases, and 14 bases lay in between. CDR1 is LGHNA, CDR2 YNFKEQ, per germline.

The rearrangement joins TRBV6-5 to TRBJ1-5; a possible D gene is TRBD1 (6 bases). With 6 bases removed from V and 6 bases from J, the gap between germline ends came to 12 bases. The CDR3 covers 13 residues. From germline, CDR1 is MNHEY and CDR2 SVGAGI. CDR3 residues: CASRARGAQPQHF. CDR3 bases: TGTGCCAGCAGGGCCAGGGGAGCTCAGCCCCAGCATTTT.

The chain combines TRBV12-3 or TRBV12-4 with TRBJ1-1; D not certain. V was clipped by 3 bases and J by 5 bases, with 16 bases between them. The length of the CDR3 is 15 residues. CDR3 region: CASSLGPKPGTEAFF. The DNA of the CDR3 is TGTGCCAGCAGTTTGGGCCCCAAACCCGGGACTGAAGCTTTCTTT.

The chain's CDR3 is CASSHGQGVNEKLFF. The CDR3 DNA follows: TGTGCCAGCAGTCACGGACAGGGCGTGAATGAAAAACTGTTTTTT. The V and J genes are TRBV6-5 and TRBJ1-4; 8 bases are a match to TRBD1. The germline V gene encodes CDR1 MNHEY and CDR2 SVGAGI. This CDR3 has 15 amino acids. Germline trimming cut 5 bases from V and 5 bases from J; bases unmatched to any gene: 7.

This clonotype has more than one count but fewer than ten. V usage is TRBV28 and J usage is TRBJ2-5, with TRBD2 identical over 7 bases. The CDR3 totals 14 residues. V trimming: 7 bases; J trimming: 5 bases; junction bases outside the gene matches: 10. Germline CDR1 reads MDHEN; CDR2 reads SYDVKM. CDR3 protein: CASINEAGVETQYF. The CDR3 DNA sequence: TGTGCCAGCATTAATGAGGCGGGAGTTGAGACCCAGTACTTC.

This clonotype occurred many times. The gene calls are TRBV6-2 or TRBV6-3 and TRBJ1-5; 10 bases fit TRBD1. The CDR3 is made up of 16 amino acids. CDR1 MNHEY and CDR2 SVGEGT come from the germline V gene. The ends lost 7 bases at V and 0 bases at J; junction bases unmatched: 6. The CDR3 bases are TGTGCCAGCACCAGTGGGGACAGGGGTAGCAATCAGCCCCAGCATTTT. Its protein product is CASTSGDRGSNQPQHF.

This rearrangement joins TRBV11-2 to TRBJ2-1, with D possibly TRBD1 on 5 matching bases. Between the trimmed V and J ends, which lost 5 bases and 3 bases, there was a span of 11 bases. The CDR3 consists of 14 residues. CDR1 and CDR2 from the germline V gene are SGHAT and FQNNGV. Written as DNA, the CDR3 is TGTGCCAGCAGCCCAGGACACGACTACAATGAGCAGTTCTTC. Translation: CASSPGHDYNEQFF.

In its sample, this clonotype was seen a few times. CDR3 nucleotide sequence: TGCAGCGTTGTTTTAGGGGGCGACTATGGCTACACCTTC. It is translated as CSVVLGGDYGYTF. The chain employs TRBV29-1 and TRBJ1-2, with 7 bases lining up with TRBD1. CDR1 is SQVTM, CDR2 ANQGSEA, per germline. The CDR3 length is 13 residues. The junction had 5 bases not matched to a gene; V was cut back by 4 bases and J by 3 bases.

The table lists this clonotype with a few counts. The chain is built from TRBV27 and TRBJ1-2; D is uncertain. Germline assignment: CDR1 MNHEY and CDR2 SMNVEV (reference sequence). CDR3 length: 12 amino acids. The ends were cut back, 5 bases at V and 0 bases at J, with 4 bases in the middle. This CDR3 is CASSPTNYGYTF. DNA for the CDR3: TGTGCCAGCAGTCCAACTAACTATGGCTACACCTTC.

This sequence joins TRBV7-8 and TRBJ2-3, with D tentatively TRBD1 or TRBD2 (6 bases each). This CDR3 has 17 residues. The germline CDR1 and CDR2 sequences are SGHVS and FQNEAQ. V was clipped by 4 bases and J by 0 bases, with 17 bases between them. The CDR3 sequence: CASSWRDTGTSTDTQYF. CDR3 nucleotides: TGTGCCAGCAGCTGGAGGGATACAGGGACTAGCACAGATACGCAGTATTTT. Full variable domain (remainder filled in from reference TRBV7-8 and TRBJ2-3): GAGVSQSPRYKVAKRGQDVALRCDPISGHVSLFWYQQALGQGPEFLTYFQNEAQLDKSGLPSDRFFAERPEGSVSTLKIQRTQQEDSAVYLCASSWRDTGTSTDTQYFGPGTRLTVL.

This clonotype was counted ten times or more. This chain connects TRBV11-2 to TRBJ2-3; 7 bases agree with TRBD2. The CDR3 is 16 amino acids. Germline CDR1 is SGHAT and CDR2 is FQNNGV. V was clipped by 1 base and J by 4 bases; unmatched bases: 8. CDR3 loop: CASSLVTRGRPDTQYF. CDR3 DNA sequence: TGTGCCAGCAGCTTAGTTACGCGCGGGAGACCAGATACGCAGTATTTT. Full variable domain (rest looked up from reference TRBV11-2 and TRBJ2-3): EAGVAQSPRYKIIEKRQSVAFWCNPISGHATLYWYQQILGQGPKLLIQFQNNGVVDDSQLPKDRFSAERLKGVDSTLKIQPAKLEDSAVYLCASSLVTRGRPDTQYFGPGTRLTVL.

In this sample, this clonotype turned up a few times. This chain connects TRBV4-3 to TRBJ2-3; D perhaps matches TRBD2 (7 bases). V was cut by 6 bases and J by 8 bases, with 12 bases left in between. The germline gives CDR1 LGHNA, CDR2 YSLEER. This CDR3 contains 12 residues. The CDR3 region has the DNA TGCGCCAGCAGTCCTAGGGGGGGTACGCAGTATTTT. Translated: CASSPRGGTQYF.